Listed below are T cell receptor beta chains from one sample, sequenced in a study of neurological immune-mediated disorders. In TCRdb, the 5' RACE reads were re-called with MiXCR into one record per CDR3 protein. Of tens of thousands of distinct CDR3 sequences in the sample, 4.5% are singletons; the top ten hold 6.9%. Sample: PBMCs. These receptor sequences come from a man under 40 with multiple sclerosis. Each CDR3 is given with its conserved first and last residue. D genes are given only for firm matches. Clone size is shown for a subset of rows, as once, few, many or a class of expanded clone.

D,V,J,size,CDR3,DNA
.,TRBV5-1,TRBJ1-1,.,CASSFLRGTEAFF,TGCGCCAGCAGCTTTTTACGGGGCACTGAAGCTTTCTTT
.,TRBV12-5,TRBJ1-1,few,CASAGMNTEAFF,TGTGCTAGTGCAGGGATGAACACTGAAGCTTTCTTT
.,TRBV4-1,TRBJ2-4,many,CASSTYGGKDNIQYF,TGCGCCAGCAGCACGTACGGTGGAAAGGATAACATTCAGTACTTC
.,TRBV7-8,TRBJ2-1,many,CASSSELGSYNEQFF,TGTGCCAGCAGCTCGGAGCTAGGGTCCTACAATGAGCAGTTCTTC
.,TRBV29-1,TRBJ1-2,many,CSVEWGQAYGYTF,TGCAGCGTTGAATGGGGGCAGGCCTATGGCTACACCTTC
.,TRBV7-8,TRBJ1-1,.,CASSLGASSEAFF,TGTGCCAGCAGCTTAGGGGCTTCAAGTGAAGCTTTCTTT
.,TRBV20-1,TRBJ2-7,many,CSAFRRPQGMYEQYF,TGCAGTGCTTTTCGGAGACCCCAGGGAATGTACGAGCAGTACTTC
TRBD2,TRBV12-3/TRBV12-4,TRBJ2-1,many,CASSLRSGGAKHNEQFF,TGTGCCAGCAGTTTAAGGAGCGGGGGGGCCAAACACAATGAGCAGTTCTTC
.,TRBV12-5,TRBJ2-7,many,CASARSGGAYEQYF,TGTGCTAGTGCCCGTAGTGGAGGAGCATACGAGCAGTACTTC
.,TRBV6-6,TRBJ2-2,few,CASRGRRAPGELFF,TGTGCCAGCAGAGGCCGCAGGGCACCCGGGGAGCTGTTTTTT
.,TRBV29-1,TRBJ2-3,many,CSVVRGAGTDTQYF,TGCAGCGTTGTTCGGGGGGCCGGCACAGATACGCAGTATTTT